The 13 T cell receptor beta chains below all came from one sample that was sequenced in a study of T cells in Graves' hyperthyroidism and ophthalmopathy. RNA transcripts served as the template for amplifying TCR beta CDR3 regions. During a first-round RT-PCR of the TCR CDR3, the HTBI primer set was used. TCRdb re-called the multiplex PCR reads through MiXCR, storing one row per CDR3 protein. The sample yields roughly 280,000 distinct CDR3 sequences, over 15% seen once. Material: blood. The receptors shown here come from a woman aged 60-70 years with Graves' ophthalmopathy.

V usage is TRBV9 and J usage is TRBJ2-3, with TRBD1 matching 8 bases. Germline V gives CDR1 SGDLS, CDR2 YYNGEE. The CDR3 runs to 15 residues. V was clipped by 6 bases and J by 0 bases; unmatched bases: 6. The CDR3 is CASIVTGVSTDTQYF. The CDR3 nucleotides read TGTGCCAGCATCGTGACAGGGGTTAGCACAGATACGCAGTATTTT.

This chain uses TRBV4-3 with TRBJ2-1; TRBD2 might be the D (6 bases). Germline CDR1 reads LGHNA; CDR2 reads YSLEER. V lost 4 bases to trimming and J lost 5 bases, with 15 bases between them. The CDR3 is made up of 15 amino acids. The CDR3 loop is CASSLEGLLDNEQFF. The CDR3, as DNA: TGCGCCAGCAGCCTCGAGGGACTCCTCGACAATGAGCAGTTCTTC.

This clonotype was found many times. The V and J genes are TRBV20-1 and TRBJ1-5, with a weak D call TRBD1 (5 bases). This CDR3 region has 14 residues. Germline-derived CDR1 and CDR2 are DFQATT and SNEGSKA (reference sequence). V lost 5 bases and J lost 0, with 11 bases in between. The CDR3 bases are TGCAGTGCTCTACGCGGGACTAGCAATCAGCCCCAGCATTTT. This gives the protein CSALRGTSNQPQHF.

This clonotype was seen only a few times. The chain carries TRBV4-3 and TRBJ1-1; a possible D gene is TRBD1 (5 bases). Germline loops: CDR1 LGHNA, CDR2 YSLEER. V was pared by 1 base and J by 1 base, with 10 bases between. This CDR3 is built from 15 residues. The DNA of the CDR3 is TGCGCCAGCAGCCAAGTGCAGGGCGGGAACACTGAAGCTTTCTTT. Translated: CASSQVQGGNTEAFF.

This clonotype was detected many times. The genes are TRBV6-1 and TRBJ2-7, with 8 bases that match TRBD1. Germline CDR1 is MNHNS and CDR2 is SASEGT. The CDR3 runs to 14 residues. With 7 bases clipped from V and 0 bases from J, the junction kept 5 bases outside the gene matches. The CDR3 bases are TGTGCCAGCACCCAGGACAGGGTCTCCTACGAGCAGTACTTC. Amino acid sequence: CASTQDRVSYEQYF.

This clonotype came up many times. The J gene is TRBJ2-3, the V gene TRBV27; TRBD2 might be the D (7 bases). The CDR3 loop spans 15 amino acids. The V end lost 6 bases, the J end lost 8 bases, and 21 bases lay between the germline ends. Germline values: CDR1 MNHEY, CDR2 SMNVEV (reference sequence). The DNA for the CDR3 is TGTGCCAGCAGCTCAGGGGCTAGCGGAGGAGGTACGCAGTATTTT. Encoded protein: CASSSGASGGGTQYF.

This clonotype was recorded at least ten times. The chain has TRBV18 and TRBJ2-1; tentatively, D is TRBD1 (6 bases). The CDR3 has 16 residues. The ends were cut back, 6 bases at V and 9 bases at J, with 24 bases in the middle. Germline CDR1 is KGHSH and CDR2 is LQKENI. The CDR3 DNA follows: TGTGCCAGCTCGACAAACCGGGACACCCTAACCGGTGAGCAGTTCTTC. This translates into CASSTNRDTLTGEQFF.

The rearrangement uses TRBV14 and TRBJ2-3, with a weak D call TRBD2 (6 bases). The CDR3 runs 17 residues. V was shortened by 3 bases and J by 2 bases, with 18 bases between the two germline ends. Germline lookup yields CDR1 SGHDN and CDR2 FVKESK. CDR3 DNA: TGTGCCAGCAGCCATCGCGAGCGGGCCTCTTACACAGATACGCAGTATTTT. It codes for CASSHRERASYTDTQYF.

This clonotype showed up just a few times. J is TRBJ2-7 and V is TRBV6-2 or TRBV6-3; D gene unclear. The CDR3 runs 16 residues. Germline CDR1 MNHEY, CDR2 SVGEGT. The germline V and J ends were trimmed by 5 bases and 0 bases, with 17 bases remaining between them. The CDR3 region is CASSPLGDLSSYEQYF. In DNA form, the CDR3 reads TGTGCCAGCAGTCCCCTTGGTGATCTAAGCTCCTACGAGCAGTACTTC.

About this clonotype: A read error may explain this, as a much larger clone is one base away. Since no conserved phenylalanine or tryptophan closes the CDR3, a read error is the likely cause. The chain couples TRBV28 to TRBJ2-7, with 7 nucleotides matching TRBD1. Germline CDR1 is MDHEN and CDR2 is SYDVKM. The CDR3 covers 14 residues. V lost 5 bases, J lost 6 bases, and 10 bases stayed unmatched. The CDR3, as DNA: TGTGCCAGCAGTATGGCCACAGGGGTACTCGAGCAGTACCTC. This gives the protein CASSMATGVLEQYL.

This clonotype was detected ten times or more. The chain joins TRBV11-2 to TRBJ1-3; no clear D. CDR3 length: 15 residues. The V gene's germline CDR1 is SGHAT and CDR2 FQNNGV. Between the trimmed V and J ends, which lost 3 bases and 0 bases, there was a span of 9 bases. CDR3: CASSLAGYSGNTIYF. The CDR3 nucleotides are TGTGCCAGCAGCTTGGCAGGCTACTCTGGAAACACCATATATTTT.

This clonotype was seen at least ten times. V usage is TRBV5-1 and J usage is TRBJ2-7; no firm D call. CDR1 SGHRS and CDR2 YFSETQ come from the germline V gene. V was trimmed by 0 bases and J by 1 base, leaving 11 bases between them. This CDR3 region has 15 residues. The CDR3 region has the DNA TGCGCCAGCAGCTTGGAGCCAGGCAATTCCTACGAGCAGTACTTC. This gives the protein CASSLEPGNSYEQYF.

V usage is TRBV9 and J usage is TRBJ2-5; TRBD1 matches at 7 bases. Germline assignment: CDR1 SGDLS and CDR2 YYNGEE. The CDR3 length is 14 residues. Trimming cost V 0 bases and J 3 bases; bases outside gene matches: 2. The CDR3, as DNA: TGTGCCAGCAGCGTAGGAGGGACAGAAGAGACCCAGTACTTC. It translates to CASSVGGTEETQYF.